The 2 T cell receptor beta chains below all came from one sample that was sequenced in a study of shared T cell receptors in the human thymus. Repertoires were generated with immunoSEQ multiplex PCR, while TCRdb's copy carries only in-frame clones and drops some. The profile shows around 730,000 clones, approximately 85% of them singletons. The same specimen was also included in a second study, on human thymus T cells.

The material sequenced was thymocytes. The receptors stem from a girl less than two years old with a congenital heart defect.

The table lists this clone with a count of one. The genes are TRBV13 and TRBJ1-2; 9 nucleotides agree with TRBD1. The V gene's germline CDR1 is PRHDT and CDR2 FYEKMQ (reference sequence). V shed 3 bases, J shed 4 bases, and the junction held 3 bases outside the gene matches. The CDR3 is 14 residues long. CDR3 in amino acids: CASSLDRGVYGYTF. In DNA, the CDR3 is TGTGCCAGCAGCTTGGACAGGGGAGTCTATGGCTACACCTTC.

The V and J genes are TRBV28 and TRBJ2-7; 8 bases align to TRBD1. The germline CDR1 and CDR2 sequences are MDHEN and SYDVKM. The CDR3 sequence is 16 residues long. V lost 8 bases, J lost 3 bases, and 15 bases stayed unmatched. The CDR3 loop is CASHTEPDRERYEQYF. The CDR3 DNA is TGTGCCAGCCACACAGAACCGGACAGGGAACGCTACGAGCAGTACTTC.